The 11 T cell receptor beta chains below come from one sample, sequenced in a study of blood T cell repertoires in COVID-19. The data were produced by immunoSEQ multiplex PCR, yet TCRdb's version contains in-frame clones alone and is incomplete. The sample consists of a few hundred thousand clones, roughly 85% of them appearing once. What was sequenced was peripheral blood. Source of these receptors: a woman between 18 and 29 years old with acute or convalescent COVID-19.

This rearrangement joins TRBV10-3 to TRBJ2-7, with 9 bases aligning to TRBD2. The CDR3 is made up of 11 amino acids. With 11 bases clipped from V and 3 bases from J, the junction kept 2 bases outside the gene matches. Germline V lookup: CDR1 ENHRY, CDR2 SYGVKD. The CDR3 bases are TGTGCCGCGGGGGGGAACTACGAGCAGTACTTC. Amino acids: CAAGGNYEQYF.

The chain uses TRBV5-1 and TRBJ1-3; D may be TRBD1 (5 bases). The V gene lost 2 bases and the J gene lost 1 base, with 10 bases spanning the gap. Germline lookup yields CDR1 SGHRS and CDR2 YFSETQ. CDR3 size: 15 residues. The CDR3 bases are TGCGCCAGCAGCTTTGGGGGGAATTCTGGAAACACCATATATTTT. Its translation: CASSFGGNSGNTIYF.

This clone has just one count. The CDR3 loop reads CASISKGGYKPQHF. As DNA, the CDR3 is TGTGCCAGTATCTCGAAGGGAGGCTACAAGCCCCAGCATTTT. The chain uses TRBV19 and TRBJ1-5, with no clear D. The CDR3 consists of 14 residues. The germline gives CDR1 LNHDA, CDR2 SQIVND (reference sequence). Trimming removed 7 bases at V and 8 bases at J, with 18 bases between.

The V gene is TRBV25-1, the J gene TRBJ2-3; possible D gene TRBD1, 6 bases. V dropped 4 bases and J dropped 1 base, with 6 bases sitting between them. CDR1 is MGHDK, CDR2 SYGVNS, per germline. This CDR3 is built from 13 residues. The CDR3 sequence is CASSAGGTDTQYF. The DNA for the CDR3 is TGTGCCAGCAGTGCAGGGGGCACAGATACGCAGTATTTT. Full variable domain (rest looked up from reference TRBV25-1 and TRBJ2-3): EADIYQTPRYLVIGTGKKITLECSQTMGHDKMYWYQQDPGMELHLIHYSYGVNSTEKGDLSSESTVSRIRTEHFPLTLESARPSHTSQYLCASSAGGTDTQYFGPGTRLTVL.

This clone was counted a single time. The chain is built from TRBV6-5 and TRBJ1-1, with D tentatively TRBD1 (5 bases). This CDR3 is 14 amino acids long. V lost 6 bases and J 1 base, leaving 12 bases between the germline ends. Germline V lookup: CDR1 MNHEY, CDR2 SVGAGI. The CDR3 DNA reads TGTGCCAGCAGGGACATTAACCAGAACACTGAAGCTTTCTTT. Its protein is CASRDINQNTEAFF.

This rearrangement joins TRBV2 to TRBJ1-5; no clear D. The CDR3 length is 14 residues. Germline-derived CDR1 and CDR2 are SNHLY and FYNNEI. Deletions cut 4 bases from V and 6 bases from J, with 13 bases between. In DNA, the CDR3 is TGTGCCAGCAGTGTGGCAGGAGGGAGTCAGCCCCAGCATTTT. It translates to CASSVAGGSQPQHF.

The chain has TRBV5-1 and TRBJ2-1; 10 bases match TRBD2. Germline CDR1 is SGHRS and CDR2 is YFSETQ. The CDR3 length is 17 residues. The V and J ends lost 3 bases and 6 bases, in that order; junction bases with no gene match: 12. CDR3 in DNA: TGCGCCAGCAGCTCGGGATCCATAGCGGGGGGCCCCAATGAGCAGTTCTTC. Its translation: CASSSGSIAGGPNEQFF.

The rearrangement uses TRBV6-5 and TRBJ2-7, with TRBD1 matching over 10 bases. V lost 6 bases, J lost 4 bases, and 6 bases stayed unmatched. The CDR3 is made up of 14 amino acids. Germline loops: CDR1 MNHEY, CDR2 SVGAGI. CDR3 DNA: TGTGCCAGCAGGCTAGGGACAGGGGCATACGAGCAGTACTTC. Translation gives CASRLGTGAYEQYF.

V gene TRBV6-5 combines with J gene TRBJ2-7; 11 bases map to TRBD2. V gave up 6 bases and J gave up 4 bases; unmatched junction bases: 8. Germline V lookup: CDR1 MNHEY, CDR2 SVGAGI. This CDR3 contains 15 residues. The CDR3 sequence: CASRKTSGIMYEQYF. The CDR3 DNA sequence: TGTGCCAGCAGAAAGACTAGCGGGATTATGTACGAGCAGTACTTC.

A note on this clone: The same CDR3 is also encoded by other DNA sequences in this sample. The chain links TRBV19 to TRBJ2-1, with TRBD2 matching 15 bases. Germline loops: CDR1 LNHDA, CDR2 SQIVND (reference sequence). Unmatched junction bases numbered 1, after V lost 3 bases and J lost 7 bases. The CDR3 has 15 residues. CDR3 amino acids: CASSIGLAGGNEQFF. In DNA form, the CDR3 reads TGTGCCAGTAGTATCGGACTAGCGGGAGGGAATGAGCAGTTCTTC.

Only a few counts were recorded for this clone. The J gene is TRBJ1-5, the V gene TRBV27; tentative D call: TRBD1 (6 bases). The CDR3 has 13 amino acids. V shed 3 bases and J shed 6 bases, with 9 bases lying between them. CDR1 is MNHEY, CDR2 SMNVEV, per germline (reference sequence). The CDR3 region is CASSLGQRQPQHF. The CDR3 coding sequence is TGTGCCAGCAGTTTGGGACAACGTCAGCCCCAGCATTTT.